Each of the 10 T cell receptor beta chains below was sequenced from the same sample in a study of cytomegalovirus exposure and HLA in healthy donors (dated by TCRdb to the late 2010s). Libraries were made using the immunoSEQ multiplex PCR assay. Drawn from immuneACCESS, this table holds only the in-frame rearrangements with V and J called that TCRdb kept. Clones are partly lost; checked studies trace under half to an unresolved V gene and leave the rest unexplained. This sample holds over 200,000 clones; less than 95% were observed only once. The ten most abundant clones make up approximately 3.1% of the sample. Sequences were obtained from PBMCs. The receptors derive from a woman aged 25 to 39 in good health and CMV-seronegative.

The chain has TRBV11-2 and TRBJ2-7; 9 bases are a match to TRBD2. Germline trimming cut 5 bases from V and 4 bases from J; bases unmatched to any gene: 6. Germline V CDR1 and CDR2: SGHAT, FQNNGV. The CDR3 loop spans 14 amino acids. The CDR3 nucleotides read TGTGCCAGCAGCCCGGGACTAGCCCTTTACGAGCAGTACTTC. Protein: CASSPGLALYEQYF.

The chain recombines TRBV7-6 with TRBJ1-5; D is perhaps TRBD1 (5 bases). The CDR3 contains 13 residues. Trimming left V 4 bases short and J 5 bases short, with 9 bases between. Germline CDR1 reads SGHVS; CDR2 reads FNYEAQ. CDR3 in amino acids: CASSSGPYQPQHF. CDR3 nucleotides: TGTGCCAGCAGCTCAGGGCCTTATCAGCCCCAGCATTTT.

The genes are TRBV11-3 and TRBJ1-1, with D uncertain. Germline lookup yields CDR1 SGHNT and CDR2 YENEEA. Trimming stripped 5 bases from V and 0 bases from J, with 13 bases between. This CDR3 contains 15 residues. The CDR3: CASSPKGGLNTEAFF. In nucleotides, the CDR3 is TGTGCCAGCAGCCCAAAGGGAGGTTTGAACACTGAAGCTTTCTTT.

The V gene is TRBV9, the J gene TRBJ2-5, with D unclear. Germline CDR1 SGDLS, CDR2 YYNGEE. The V end was cut by 0 bases, the J end by 5 bases, with 23 bases between. The CDR3 is 18 amino acids. The CDR3, as DNA: TGTGCCAGCAGCGTAGAGGTAGGGCCCTACTCATCCCAGGAGACCCAGTACTTC. The encoded protein is CASSVEVGPYSSQETQYF.

The genes are TRBV18 and TRBJ2-1, with 11 bases identical to TRBD2. Germline CDR1 reads KGHSH; CDR2 reads LQKENI. There are 15 residues in the CDR3. Trimming removed 3 bases from V and 2 bases from J; junction bases left unmatched: 0. The DNA of the CDR3 is TGTGCCAGCTCACCGACTAGCGGGGCCTACAATGAGCAGTTCTTC. It encodes CASSPTSGAYNEQFF.

This rearrangement joins TRBV27 to TRBJ2-2, with 7 bases fitting TRBD2. Germline CDR1 MNHEY, CDR2 SMNVEV (reference sequence). Losses at the gene ends were 4 bases for V and 4 bases for J; bases not matched to a gene: 9. This CDR3 has 16 amino acids. CDR3 sequence (DNA): TGTGCCAGCAGTTGGGAAGGTAGCGGGCTCACCGGGGAGCTGTTTTTT. Protein: CASSWEGSGLTGELFF.

This rearrangement joins TRBV11-3 to TRBJ2-5; 8 bases match TRBD2. With V trimmed by 6 bases and J by 1 base, 4 bases remained unmatched. The CDR3 consists of 14 residues. Looked up from germline, CDR1 is SGHNT and CDR2 is YENEEA. CDR3 nucleotides: TGTGCCAGCAGATGGACTAGCAGCCAAGAGACCCAGTACTTC. Encoded protein: CASRWTSSQETQYF.

V is TRBV6-1 and J is TRBJ2-1; TRBD2 agrees at 9 bases. Looked up from germline, CDR1 is MNHNS and CDR2 is SASEGT. V gave up 4 bases and J gave up 9 bases; unmatched junction bases: 13. CDR3 length equals 16 residues. In nucleotides, the CDR3 is TGTGCCAGCAGTGTGGTAATAGCGGGAGCGGGATCTGAGCAGTTCTTC. Encoded protein: CASSVVIAGAGSEQFF.

In this sample, this clone turned up once. V gene TRBV28 combines with J gene TRBJ2-3; a possible D gene is TRBD2 (5 bases). Trimming left V 2 bases short and J 0 bases short, with 12 bases between. Germline CDR1 is MDHEN and CDR2 is SYDVKM. CDR3 length equals 16 residues. Written as DNA, the CDR3 is TGTGCCAGCAGTTTACCTCCGCGGAGGAGCACAGATACGCAGTATTTT. Amino acids: CASSLPPRRSTDTQYF.

The chain combines TRBV5-4 with TRBJ2-1; D may correspond to TRBD1 or TRBD2 (5 bases each). Germline CDR1 reads SGHNT; CDR2 reads YYREEE (reference sequence). This CDR3 spans 15 amino acids. Trimming cost V 0 bases and J 8 bases, with 15 bases left between them. The CDR3 region is CASSLGQSLGDEQFF. The CDR3 DNA is TGTGCCAGCAGCTTGGGACAGAGCTTGGGGGATGAGCAGTTCTTC.